Sequencing of this T cell receptor (beta chain) was carried out in a study of vaccination effects on CD4 cells after COVID-19. Study at large: Sampling occurred a median 72 days post second dose, range 14 to 241.

Regarding this clone: The target antigen is unknown.

Only in-frame clones appear in the TCRdb table, and some are missing; sequencing was by immunoSEQ multiplex PCR. The top ten hold around 16% of the sample, which has around 46,000 clones, over 60% seen once. Viral peptide pools were used in the ViraFEST assay to expand antigen-specific CD4+ T cells, and sequencing came afterward. The culture ran for approximately 9 days before CD4+ T cells were isolated. Two doses of BNT162b2 or mRNA-1273 vaccine were administered to participants. The study found no prior SARS-CoV-2 infection in the vaccine recipients, who tested negative for nucleocapsid antibodies. Wells of around 2 million PBMC each were grown with 7.5 to 10 IU/ml IL-2 and about 10 ug/ml peptides. The germline V and J ends were trimmed by 2 bases and 5 bases, with 10 bases remaining between them. CDR1 and CDR2 from the germline V gene are KGHSH and LQKENI. This CDR3 comprises 13 residues. General observations from the study: Common cold coronavirus cross-reactivity was shown by only 1 of 255 vaccine-induced clones in healthy vaccinees.

The input for sequencing was CD4+ T cells from PBMCs cultured with HCoV-OC43 spike peptides, taken after COVID-19 vaccination. Subset denoted: HCoV-OC43 spike overlapping peptide pool stimulation. This sequence originates from a human donor who received a COVID-19 vaccine. J is TRBJ2-7 and V is TRBV18, with no clear D. The CDR3: CASSPGLLHEQYF. In nucleotides, the CDR3 is TGTGCCAGCTCACCAGGGCTACTCCACGAGCAGTACTTC. Drawing the rest from reference TRBV18 and TRBJ2-7, the complete variable domain is NAGVMQNPRHLVRRRGQEARLRCSPMKGHSHVYWYRQLPEEGLKFMVYLQKENIIDESGMPKERFSAEFPKEGPSILRIQQVVRGDSAAYFCASSPGLLHEQYFGPGTRLTVT.